The T cell receptor (beta chain) under discussion was sequenced for a study of glioma-infiltrating T cells. The CDR3 contains 17 residues. Germline values: CDR1 MGHRA, CDR2 YSYEKL. The iRepertoire nested amplicon-rescue multiplex PCR amplified TCR alpha and beta CDR3s from RNA. TCRdb reprocessed the multiplex PCR reads with MiXCR, giving one entry per CDR3 protein. Altogether a few hundred thousand distinct CDR3 sequences are present, roughly two fifths being singletons, with the ten largest covering 9.5% to 15%. Only a few counts were recorded for this clonotype. A read error may account for a junction end that differs from germline.

Sequencing was performed on glioma tissue, nonneoplastic brain tissue, or PBMCs (not recorded which). The sequence derives from a human donor with low-grade glioma or glioblastoma, undergoing nonglioma brain surgery, or in good health (not recorded which). The chain joins TRBV4-1 to TRBJ2-1, with TRBD2 identical over 12 bases. The CDR3 loop is CASNQDKSELAGGQQFF. The CDR3 nucleotides read TGCGCCAGCAACCAAGATAAGAGCGAACTAGCGGGAGGCCAGCAGTTCTTC.